These 22 T cell receptor beta chains originate from one sample sequenced in a study of shared clonotypes between healthy human individuals. Only in-frame clones appear in the TCRdb table, and some are missing; sequencing was by immunoSEQ multiplex PCR. The table includes 2 million to 2.5 million clones, approximately 94% detected once. The sample was naive CD4+ T cells sorted from blood. Subset reported: CD45RA+ positively selected. These receptors came from a young man in good health.

The chain links TRBV25-1 to TRBJ2-3, with D unclear. The germline V and J ends were trimmed by 3 bases and 10 bases, with 8 bases remaining between them. Germline V CDR1 and CDR2: MGHDK, SYGVNS. The CDR3 covers 11 residues. CDR3 in amino acids: CASSESIAQYF. DNA of the CDR3: TGTGCCAGCAGTGAGAGCATTGCGCAGTATTTT.

The chain combines TRBV20-1 with TRBJ1-2; maybe TRBD1 (5 bases). Deletions cut 4 bases from V and 9 bases from J, with 12 bases between. The CDR3 contains 11 residues. The germline V gene encodes CDR1 DFQATT and CDR2 SNEGSKA (reference sequence). CDR3 bases: TGCAGTGCTAAAGAGGGGAGTAGCTACACCTTC. Translated, it gives CSAKEGSSYTF.

As to this clone: Other DNA variants within this sample encode the same CDR3. This chain links TRBV30 with TRBJ1-3; D is ambiguous. The germline gives CDR1 GTSNPN, CDR2 SVGIG (reference sequence). Between the trimmed V and J ends, which lost 1 base and 0 bases, there was a span of 7 bases. The CDR3 is 14 residues long. CDR3 sequence (DNA): TGTGCCTGGAGTGCCGGGAGCTCTGGAAACACCATATATTTT. This codes for CAWSAGSSGNTIYF.

Comment on this clone: Other DNA sequences from this sample encode an identical CDR3 as well. This chain links TRBV6-5 with TRBJ2-7; 7 nucleotides agree with TRBD1. With V trimmed by 6 bases and J by 3 bases, 2 bases remained unmatched. The germline CDR1 and CDR2 sequences are MNHEY and SVGAGI. The CDR3 runs 12 residues. The CDR3 DNA is TGTGCCAGCAGGGGACAGAGCTACGAGCAGTACTTC. It is translated as CASRGQSYEQYF.

This rearrangement joins TRBV2 to TRBJ2-5; TRBD2 might be the D (6 bases). Per germline, CDR1 SNHLY and CDR2 FYNNEI. The CDR3 is 15 residues long. V was shortened by 1 base and J by 5 bases, with 14 bases between the two germline ends. The chain's CDR3 is CASSEDRLRGETQYF. CDR3 nucleotides: TGTGCCAGCAGTGAAGACAGACTTCGGGGGGAGACCCAGTACTTC.

The chain couples TRBV7-2 to TRBJ1-3, with D hard to call. Germline values: CDR1 SGHTA, CDR2 FQGNSA. The CDR3 covers 14 residues. Trimming shortened V by 4 bases and J by 1 base, and 8 bases separated the two germline ends. CDR3 DNA sequence: TGTGCCAGCAGCTCGACACTATCTGGAAACACCATATATTTT. Translation: CASSSTLSGNTIYF.

The rearrangement links TRBV6-6 to TRBJ1-1, with a weak D call TRBD1 (5 bases). Germline V gene lookup returns CDR1 MNHNY and CDR2 SVGAGI (reference sequence). V dropped 2 bases and J dropped 10 bases, with 11 bases sitting between them. The CDR3 is made up of 12 amino acids. The CDR3 DNA follows: TGTGCCAGCAGTTACCCGGGACTAAGAGCTTTCTTT. Its translation: CASSYPGLRAFF.

The chain links TRBV6-6 to TRBJ1-2, with 7 bases identical to TRBD1. Germline assignment: CDR1 MNHNY and CDR2 SVGAGI (reference sequence). The CDR3 totals 13 residues. The trim removed 11 bases at V and 1 base at J, leaving 7 bases unmatched. The DNA of the CDR3 is TGTGCCGTCCCGGGACAGAATAACTATGGCTACACCTTC. It codes for CAVPGQNNYGYTF.

V gene TRBV7-2 combines with J gene TRBJ2-5; possibly TRBD1 for D (5 bases). Germline lookup yields CDR1 SGHTA and CDR2 FQGNSA. V lost 6 bases and J lost 5, with 25 bases in between. The CDR3 is 17 residues long. This CDR3 reads CASSLTGRFKGVETQYF. The DNA for the CDR3 is TGTGCCAGCAGTCTTACAGGACGATTCAAAGGGGTGGAGACCCAGTACTTC.

The chain links TRBV6-6 to TRBJ2-2; D perhaps matches TRBD1 (6 bases). There are 15 residues in the CDR3. The germline V gene encodes CDR1 MNHNY and CDR2 SVGAGI (reference sequence). Between the trimmed V and J ends, which lost 6 bases and 6 bases, there was a span of 17 bases. The CDR3 nucleotides are TGTGCCAGCAGCCCCACCCTACAGGGCCCCGGGGAGCTGTTTTTT. Translating it yields CASSPTLQGPGELFF.

The chain couples TRBV5-1 to TRBJ2-5; no definite D call. The CDR3 is 13 amino acids. The germline CDR1 and CDR2 sequences are SGHRS and YFSETQ. V was trimmed by 4 bases and J by 1 base, leaving 8 bases between them. This CDR3 reads CASSQASQETQYF. The DNA for the CDR3 is TGCGCCAGCAGCCAAGCAAGCCAAGAGACCCAGTACTTC.

The genes are TRBV30 and TRBJ2-5, with 7 bases fitting TRBD2. CDR1 and CDR2 (germline): GTSNPN, SVGIG (reference sequence). J was trimmed by 9 bases and V by 2 bases; bases with no gene match: 9. This CDR3 is built from 13 residues. The CDR3: CAWSSGWGGAQYF. CDR3 DNA: TGTGCCTGGAGTTCGGGCTGGGGAGGGGCCCAGTACTTC.

V is TRBV25-1 and J is TRBJ2-1, with D perhaps TRBD2 (7 bases). Germline V gene lookup returns CDR1 MGHDK and CDR2 SYGVNS. This CDR3 spans 14 amino acids. Trimming took 8 bases from V and 7 from J, leaving 18 bases between them. The CDR3 loop is CASALGGGRNEQFF. The CDR3 nucleotides read TGTGCCAGCGCCTTAGGGGGGGGCCGGAATGAGCAGTTCTTC.

The chain couples TRBV11-2 to TRBJ1-2; perhaps TRBD1 as D (6 bases). The germline V and J ends were trimmed by 0 bases and 7 bases, with 9 bases remaining between them. The CDR3 spans 13 residues. CDR1 SGHAT and CDR2 FQNNGV come from the germline V gene. CDR3 nucleotide sequence: TGTGCCAGCAGCTTAGAGGGGGCGGGTGGCTACACCTTC. It is translated as CASSLEGAGGYTF.

A note on this clone: This specimen includes other DNA sequences encoding the same CDR3. The chain joins TRBV18 to TRBJ2-3; D gene ambiguous. This CDR3 has 11 residues. V gave up 3 bases and J gave up 5 bases, with 3 bases separating them. Germline loops: CDR1 KGHSH, CDR2 LQKENI. The CDR3 region has the DNA TGTGCCAGCTCACCCGGAGATACGCAGTATTTT. Translating it yields CASSPGDTQYF.

This clone was observed a single time. The genes are TRBV7-2 and TRBJ1-5; D remains ambiguous. The V gene's germline CDR1 is SGHTA and CDR2 FQGNSA. V lost 5 bases and J lost 6, with 11 bases in between. The CDR3 totals 13 residues. CDR3 sequence: CASSTVGFQPQHF. The CDR3, as DNA: TGTGCCAGCAGCACGGTCGGGTTTCAGCCCCAGCATTTT.

The chain links TRBV28 to TRBJ2-3, with D tentatively TRBD1 or TRBD2 (7 bases each). V lost 9 bases and J lost 1, with 14 bases in between. The CDR3 has 14 residues. CDR1 and CDR2 from the germline V gene are MDHEN and SYDVKM. The CDR3 here is CASGEGARTDTQYF. For the CDR3, the DNA is TGTGCCAGTGGGGAGGGGGCTCGCACAGATACGCAGTATTTT.

Only one count was recorded for this clone. The chain couples TRBV19 to TRBJ1-2; 9 nucleotides align to TRBD1. The length of the CDR3 is 16 residues. The germline V gene has CDR1 LNHDA and CDR2 SQIVND (reference sequence). Trimming took 7 bases from V and 6 from J; bases not matched to a gene: 15. The CDR3 region has the DNA TGTGCCAGTACCATGACAGGGGGACTGGGGATGGATGGCTACACCTTC. This encodes CASTMTGGLGMDGYTF.

On this clone itself: The sample contains more than one DNA sequence encoding this CDR3. V is TRBV5-1 and J is TRBJ2-7, with 9 bases lining up with TRBD1. The CDR3 runs to 14 residues. Germline V CDR1 and CDR2: SGHRS, YFSETQ. The V gene end was trimmed by 5 bases and the J gene end by 3 bases; junction bases not matched to a gene: 6. CDR3 sequence reads: CASSPGTGNYEQYF. DNA of the CDR3: TGCGCCAGCAGTCCTGGGACAGGGAACTACGAGCAGTACTTC.

With regard to this clone: This CDR3 is also generated by other DNA sequences in the sample. The chain couples TRBV30 to TRBJ1-6; 7 positions match TRBD1. J was trimmed by 6 bases and V by 2 bases; bases with no gene match: 1. Germline V gene sequence: CDR1 GTSNPN, CDR2 SVGIG (reference sequence). This CDR3 is 13 amino acids long. The DNA for the CDR3 is TGTGCCTGGAGTAGACAGGGTAATTCACCCCTCCACTTT. It yields the protein CAWSRQGNSPLHF. Combining the CDR3 with reference TRBV30 and TRBJ1-6 gives the whole variable domain SQTIHQWPATLVQPVGSPLSLECTVEGTSNPNLYWYRQAAGRGLQLLFYSVGIGQISSEVPQNLSASRPQDRQFILSSKKLLLSDSGFYLCAWSRQGNSPLHFGNGTRLTVT.

V usage is TRBV4-3 and J usage is TRBJ2-1; 8 bases line up with TRBD2. The J segment lost 2 bases and the V segment lost 0 bases, leaving 9 bases of the junction unmatched. This CDR3 comprises 18 residues. CDR1 and CDR2 (germline): LGHNA, YSLEER. In DNA, the CDR3 is TGCGCCAGCAGCCAAGATCTCCGGAGCGGGAGTACCTACAATGAGCAGTTCTTC. It encodes CASSQDLRSGSTYNEQFF.

The rearrangement links TRBV19 to TRBJ2-7, with TRBD2 matching over 10 bases. CDR1 LNHDA and CDR2 SQIVND come from the germline V gene (reference sequence). J lost 7 bases, V lost 4 bases, and 7 bases had no gene match. This CDR3 spans 14 amino acids. The CDR3 protein is CASSTGTSASEQYF. The CDR3 DNA reads as TGTGCCAGTAGTACGGGGACTAGCGCCTCTGAGCAGTACTTC.